The source of this TCR beta chain is a study of T cells in localized non-small cell lung cancer. The V gene's germline CDR1 is MNHGY and CDR2 SAAAGT. V was clipped by 2 bases and J by 0 bases, with 12 bases between them. This CDR3 comprises 16 residues. Study-level results: Of the tissues analyzed, uninvolved adjacent lung showed maximal T cell clonality, greater than tumor. Median detection of top 100 tumor clones in adjacent lung was about 52 clones.

The method was immunoSEQ multiplex PCR; TCRdb's version includes in-frame clones alone and lacks a portion of them. This sample has thousands of clones, with roughly 21% found just once. This clone was counted a few times. As yet, its antigen is unknown. The sequenced sample was lung tumor tissue, obtained before any cancer treatment. This TCR was sampled from a male donor aged 60 or over with stage II lung adenocarcinoma. The chain carries TRBV6-8 and TRBJ2-3; the D gene is possibly TRBD1 (6 bases). CDR3 DNA: TGTGCCAGCAGTTACGATACAGGGTCTAGCACAGATACGCAGTATTTT. It translates to CASSYDTGSSTDTQYF.